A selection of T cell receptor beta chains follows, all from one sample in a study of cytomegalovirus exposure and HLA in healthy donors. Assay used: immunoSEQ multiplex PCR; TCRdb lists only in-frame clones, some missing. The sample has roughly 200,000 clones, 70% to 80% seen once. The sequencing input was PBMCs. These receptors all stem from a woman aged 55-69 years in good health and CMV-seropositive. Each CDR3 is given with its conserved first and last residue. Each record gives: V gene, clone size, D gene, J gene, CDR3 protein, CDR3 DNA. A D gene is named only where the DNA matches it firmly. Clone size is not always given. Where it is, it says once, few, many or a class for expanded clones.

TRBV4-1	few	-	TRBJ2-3	CASSPNAWQVRDTQYF	TGCGCCAGCAGCCCCAACGCGTGGCAGGTTCGGGATACGCAGTATTTT
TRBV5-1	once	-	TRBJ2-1	CASSIGQTNEQFF	TGCGCCAGCAGCATTGGACAGACAAATGAGCAGTTCTTC
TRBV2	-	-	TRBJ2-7	CASRDDSYEQYF	TGTGCCAGCAGGGATGACAGTTACGAGCAGTACTTC
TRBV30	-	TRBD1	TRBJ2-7	CAGGQDSFYEQYF	TGTGCCGGCGGACAGGATTCCTTCTACGAGCAGTACTTC
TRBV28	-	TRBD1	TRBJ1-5	CASSSTSTGDQPQHF	TGTGCCAGCAGTTCTACCTCGACAGGGGATCAGCCCCAGCATTTT
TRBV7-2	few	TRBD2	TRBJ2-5	CASSPRASGQETQYF	TGTGCCAGCAGCCCAAGGGCTAGCGGCCAAGAGACCCAGTACTTC
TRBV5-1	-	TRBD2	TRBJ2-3	CASRPMAGVADTQYF	TGCGCCAGCAGACCAATGGCGGGAGTGGCAGATACGCAGTATTTT
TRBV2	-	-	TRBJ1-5	CASSEATENQPQHF	TGTGCCAGCAGTGAAGCGACGGAGAATCAGCCCCAGCATTTT
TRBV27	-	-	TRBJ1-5	CASSLRGSNQPQHF	TGTGCCAGCAGTTTACGAGGTAGCAATCAGCCCCAGCATTTT
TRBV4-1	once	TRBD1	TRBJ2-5	CASSQRPDGTGEETQYF	TGCGCCAGCAGCCAACGCCCCGACGGGACAGGGGAAGAGACCCAGTACTTC
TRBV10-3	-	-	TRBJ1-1	CAIRTQGDTEAFF	TGTGCCATCAGGACTCAGGGTGACACTGAAGCTTTCTTT
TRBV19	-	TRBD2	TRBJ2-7	CASSTGLAGSSYEQYF	TGTGCCAGTAGTACGGGACTAGCGGGGAGCTCCTACGAGCAGTACTTC
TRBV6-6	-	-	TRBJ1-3	CASSSPRNTIYF	TGTGCCAGTAGTTCCCCTAGAAACACCATATATTTT
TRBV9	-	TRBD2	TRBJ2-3	CASSVARTSGGRTDTQYF	TGTGCCAGCAGCGTAGCCCGGACTAGCGGGGGTCGAACAGATACGCAGTATTTT
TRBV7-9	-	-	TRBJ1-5	CASSYVDQPQHF	TGTGCCAGCAGCTACGTAGATCAGCCCCAGCATTTT
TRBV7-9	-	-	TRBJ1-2	CASSLGSWRGRDYGYTF	TGTGCCAGCAGCTTAGGAAGTTGGCGGGGACGCGACTATGGCTACACCTTC
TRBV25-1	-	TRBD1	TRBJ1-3	CASSPRPGTGLWNTIYF	TGTGCCAGCAGTCCGCGGCCCGGGACAGGCCTCTGGAACACCATATATTTT
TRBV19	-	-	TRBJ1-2	CASTPPDGRYGYTF	TGTGCCAGTACCCCGCCGGACGGGAGATATGGCTACACCTTC
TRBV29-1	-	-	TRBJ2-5	CSVKRTEFLETQYF	TGCAGCGTTAAACGGACAGAATTCCTGGAGACCCAGTACTTC
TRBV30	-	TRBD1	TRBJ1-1	CAWSHGQGGSEAFF	TGTGCCTGGAGTCATGGACAGGGAGGATCGGAAGCTTTCTTT
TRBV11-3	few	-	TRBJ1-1	CASSYKNTEAFF	TGTGCCAGCAGTTACAAGAACACTGAAGCTTTCTTT
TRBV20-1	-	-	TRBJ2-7	CSAQSGYEQYF	TGCAGTGCCCAGTCCGGGTACGAGCAGTACTTC
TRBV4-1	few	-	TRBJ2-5	CASSLVAVAGETQYF	TGCGCCAGCAGTCTCGTGGCCGTGGCCGGGGAGACCCAGTACTTC
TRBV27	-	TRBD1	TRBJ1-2	CASSLLQGQGGGYTF	TGTGCCAGCAGTTTATTACAGGGGCAGGGGGGAGGCTACACCTTC
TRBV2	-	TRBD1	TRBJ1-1	CASSWGQLNSMNTEAFF	TGTGCCAGCAGCTGGGGACAGCTAAACTCGATGAACACTGAAGCTTTCTTT
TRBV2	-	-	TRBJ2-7	CASRASGTKREQYF	TGTGCCAGCAGGGCATCCGGGACAAAGCGCGAGCAGTACTTC
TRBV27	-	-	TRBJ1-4	CASMGLHQGSEKLFF	TGTGCCAGCATGGGGCTCCACCAGGGGAGTGAAAAACTGTTTTTT
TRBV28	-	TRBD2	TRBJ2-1	CASSSPSAGANEQFF	TGTGCCAGCAGTTCTCCCTCCGCGGGAGCGAATGAGCAGTTCTTC